These 8 T cell receptor beta chains originate from one sample sequenced in a study of blood T cells in healthy people across ages. A J-beta primer mix and a sample-barcoded 5' primer were used in a second PCR of roughly 6 to 11 cycles. TCRdb independently ran MiXCR on the 5' RACE reads; one entry per CDR3 protein. The profile shows 590,000 or so distinct CDR3 sequences, about 30% of them singletons. The source material was blood. These receptors were obtained from a woman of 80 years or more in good health.

V gene TRBV19 combines with J gene TRBJ1-1; D is perhaps TRBD1 (6 bases). The CDR3 totals 14 residues. Germline CDR1 LNHDA, CDR2 SQIVND (reference sequence). Trimming cost V 5 bases and J 0 bases, with 10 bases left between them. The CDR3 protein is CASSAGAMNTEAFF. CDR3 coding DNA: TGTGCCAGTAGTGCGGGGGCAATGAACACTGAAGCTTTCTTT.

This clonotype was observed many times. This sequence joins TRBV7-9 and TRBJ2-3; 12 nucleotides align to TRBD2. This CDR3 has 16 residues. V lost 3 bases and J lost 4; bases outside the gene matches: 5. The germline V gene encodes CDR1 SEHNR and CDR2 FQNEAQ (reference sequence). The CDR3 sequence is CASSFLTSGGPDTQYF. CDR3 in DNA: TGTGCCAGCAGCTTTCTGACTAGCGGGGGACCAGATACGCAGTATTTT.

This clonotype has just a few counts. The CDR3 reads CASSPPGQVGGYTF. The CDR3 coding sequence is TGTGCCAGCTCACCCCCGGGACAGGTGGGTGGCTACACCTTC. This chain connects TRBV18 to TRBJ1-2; TRBD1 agrees at 8 bases. The CDR3 loop spans 14 amino acids. Germline trimming cut 3 bases from V and 7 bases from J; bases unmatched to any gene: 7. Germline lookup yields CDR1 KGHSH and CDR2 LQKENI.

There are a few counts of this clonotype. The chain employs TRBV7-2 and TRBJ1-6; the match to TRBD1 covers 8 bases. Germline V gene sequence: CDR1 SGHTA, CDR2 FQGNSA. With 2 bases clipped from V and 7 bases from J, the junction kept 4 bases outside the gene matches. The CDR3 sequence is 15 residues long. The CDR3 protein is CASSLKTGENSPLHF. In DNA form, the CDR3 reads TGTGCCAGCAGCTTAAAGACAGGGGAAAATTCACCCCTCCACTTT.

The rearrangement joins TRBV10-3 to TRBJ1-2; 7 bases match TRBD1. CDR3 length: 13 residues. V was pared by 10 bases and J by 10 bases, with 15 bases of the junction left unmatched. The germline gives CDR1 ENHRY, CDR2 SYGVKD. CDR3 protein: CATGTRDSFYYTF. CDR3 coding DNA: TGTGCCACCGGGACCCGGGACAGCTTTTACTACACCTTC.

The chain is built from TRBV6-6 and TRBJ1-1; D is undetermined. Deletions cut 8 bases from V and 4 bases from J, with 20 bases between. CDR3 size: 15 residues. The germline V gene has CDR1 MNHNY and CDR2 SVGAGI (reference sequence). The CDR3 loop reads CASATVRHFGTEAFF. CDR3 nucleotide sequence: TGTGCCAGCGCCACGGTGAGACACTTTGGCACTGAAGCTTTCTTT.

With respect to this clonotype: A much bigger clone sits one base away, suggesting this may be a read error. This chain links TRBV5-4 with TRBJ2-7, with a possible D match to TRBD1 (6 bases). The CDR3 runs 15 residues. CDR1 SGHNT and CDR2 YYREEE come from the germline V gene (reference sequence). Trimming took off 4 bases at V and 8 bases at J, with 22 bases between the two ends. The CDR3 sequence is CASSTGYRAWDQQYF. The CDR3, as DNA: TGTGCCAGCAGCACAGGGTACCGGGCCTGGGATCAGCAGTACTTC.

This clonotype was detected many times. A single base separates this from a much larger clone, so it may be a read error. The CDR3 spells CASSLDGSGANVLTF. The DNA for the CDR3 is TGTGCCAGCAGCTTAGACGGGTCTGGGGCCAACGTCCTGACTTTC. The gene calls are TRBV5-1 and TRBJ2-6; D unresolved. The CDR3 spans 15 residues. Germline V CDR1 and CDR2: SGHRS, YFSETQ.